These 20 T cell receptor beta chains were sequenced from one sample in a study of PD-1 blockade in classical Hodgkin lymphoma (dated by TCRdb to 2020 to 2021). The protocol used for the library was the immunoSEQ multiplex PCR assay. TCRdb's version of the immuneACCESS table is confined to in-frame rearrangements and falls short of the full clone set. An unresolved V gene accounts for under half of the shortfall where checked; the remainder is of unknown origin. Across this sample there are some 150,000 clones, with about 81% seen only once. Roughly 8.4% of the sample is in the top ten clones. The time point label, read with the paper, signifies: cycle 2 day 1 (C2D1) of nivolumab. Every trial patient had relapsed following autologous stem cell transplantation, and prior brentuximab vedotin exposure was what differed among cohorts A, B and C. This sample comprised peripheral blood mononuclear cells (PBMCs), obtained before the second cycle of nivolumab. These TCRs come from a human donor with classical Hodgkin lymphoma.

The chain joins TRBV5-4 to TRBJ2-3; 7 nucleotides align to TRBD2. CDR1 and CDR2 (germline): SGHNT, YYREEE (reference sequence). V dropped 1 base and J dropped 4; count of bases not matched to a gene: 0. The CDR3 is 13 residues long. The DNA of the CDR3 is TGTGCCAGCAGCTTGCGGGGGGCAGATACGCAGTATTTT. Its protein product is CASSLRGADTQYF.

This clone was seen a handful of times. V is TRBV7-2 and J is TRBJ2-1; D is unclear. V lost 5 bases and J 0 bases, leaving 14 bases between the germline ends. The CDR3 has 16 amino acids. Germline-derived CDR1 and CDR2 are SGHTA and FQGNSA. Written as DNA, the CDR3 is TGTGCCAGCAGCAGAAGACACCCGAGCTCCTACAATGAGCAGTTCTTC. Protein product: CASSRRHPSSYNEQFF.

Comment on this clone: Germline and junction disagree at one end, which may indicate a read error. This rearrangement joins TRBV6-4 to TRBJ1-4; D is undetermined. Germline lookup yields CDR1 MRHNA and CDR2 SNTAGT. CDR3 length: 10 amino acids. The CDR3 loop is CASSRRYLIF. CDR3 in DNA: TGTGCCAGCAGCCGACGGTACTTGATTTTT.

This chain uses TRBV9 with TRBJ2-7; D uncertain. There are 13 residues in the CDR3. The V and J ends lost 3 bases and 0 bases respectively, with 7 bases between them. CDR1 is SGDLS and CDR2 is YYNGEE in the germline V gene. The CDR3, as DNA: TGTGCCAGCAGCGCCATAAACTCCTACGAGCAGTACTTC. This encodes CASSAINSYEQYF.

This clone was seen a single time. The genes are TRBV19 and TRBJ1-5; D is unresolved. Germline V gene lookup returns CDR1 LNHDA and CDR2 SQIVND (reference sequence). The ends were cut back, 1 base at V and 9 bases at J, with 10 bases in the middle. This CDR3 has 13 residues. The CDR3 DNA sequence: TGTGCCAGTAGTATAGGCGGCTTGGGGCCCCAGCATTTT. Translating it yields CASSIGGLGPQHF.

This clone was counted between two and nine times. The CDR3 DNA sequence: TGTGCCAGTAGCCTAGCGGACTCAGATACGCAGTATTTT. Its protein product is CASSLADSDTQYF. J is TRBJ2-3 and V is TRBV19, with 7 bases fitting TRBD2. Germline V CDR1 and CDR2: LNHDA, SQIVND (reference sequence). There are 13 residues in the CDR3. V lost 6 bases and J lost 4; bases outside the gene matches: 4.

The chain carries TRBV18 and TRBJ2-3; D gene unclear. The germline V gene encodes CDR1 KGHSH and CDR2 LQKENI. The CDR3 loop spans 15 amino acids. The V gene lost 3 bases and the J gene lost 3 bases, with 13 bases spanning the gap. DNA for the CDR3: TGTGCCAGCTCACCGAGGAATGTGGGGACAGATACGCAGTATTTT. It is translated as CASSPRNVGTDTQYF.

The table lists this clone with a few counts. The V and J genes are TRBV6-5 and TRBJ1-1; no clear D. Per the germline V gene, CDR1 is MNHEY and CDR2 is SVGAGI. The V and J ends lost 8 bases and 0 bases respectively, with 10 bases between them. The CDR3 sequence is 13 residues long. As DNA, the CDR3 is TGTGCCAGCTGCCGATGGCTGAACACTGAAGCTTTCTTT. Amino acids: CASCRWLNTEAFF.

The genes are TRBV11-2 and TRBJ2-3, with unresolved D. Germline CDR1 and CDR2: SGHAT and FQNNGV. The CDR3 runs to 14 residues. V was shortened by 4 bases and J by 1 base, with 9 bases between the two germline ends. CDR3 amino acids: CASSSMTRTDTQYF. For the CDR3, the DNA is TGTGCCAGCAGCTCGATGACCCGCACAGATACGCAGTATTTT.

This CDR3 is CASSVSWELFF. The CDR3 DNA reads as TGTGCCAGCAGTGTAAGCTGGGAGCTGTTTTTT. This rearrangement joins TRBV2 to TRBJ2-2; D gene uncertain. V shed 4 bases and J shed 9 bases, with 6 bases lying between them. The CDR3 extends over 11 amino acids. CDR1 and CDR2 (germline): SNHLY, FYNNEI.

This chain connects TRBV4-1 to TRBJ2-1; 13 positions agree with TRBD2. Germline V gene data show CDR1 as MGHRA and CDR2 as YSYEKL. Trimming at V came to 4 bases and at J to 6 bases, leaving 12 bases not matched to a gene. The CDR3 consists of 18 residues. CDR3 protein: CASSPFPGLAGAGNEQFF. CDR3 sequence (DNA): TGCGCCAGCAGCCCGTTTCCTGGACTAGCGGGAGCCGGCAATGAGCAGTTCTTC.

The chain recombines TRBV9 with TRBJ2-1; 13 bases match TRBD2. Germline V gene lookup returns CDR1 SGDLS and CDR2 YYNGEE. CDR3 length equals 14 residues. V shed 4 bases and J 10 bases; nucleotides not matched to a gene: 5. Here the CDR3 reads CASSLGLAGAEQFF. CDR3 DNA: TGTGCCAGCAGCCTTGGACTAGCGGGGGCCGAGCAGTTCTTC.

This chain connects TRBV28 to TRBJ2-7, with 9 bases matching TRBD1. There are 17 residues in the CDR3. Germline CDR1 MDHEN, CDR2 SYDVKM. J was trimmed by 3 bases and V by 0 bases; bases with no gene match: 9. The CDR3 sequence: CASSLWAGTGYDYEQYF. For the CDR3, the DNA is TGTGCCAGCAGTTTATGGGCCGGGACAGGGTACGACTACGAGCAGTACTTC.

This chain connects TRBV7-9 to TRBJ2-3; D perhaps matches TRBD1 (5 bases). Between the trimmed V and J ends, which lost 2 bases and 4 bases, there was a span of 10 bases. The CDR3 loop spans 14 amino acids. From germline, CDR1 is SEHNR and CDR2 FQNEAQ (reference sequence). CDR3 sequence reads: CASSLSGAADTQYF. CDR3 DNA: TGTGCCAGCAGCTTAAGTGGGGCCGCAGATACGCAGTATTTT.

The chain joins TRBV6-5 to TRBJ2-7, with a possible D match to TRBD2 (5 bases). The CDR3 loop spans 13 amino acids. Germline CDR1 MNHEY, CDR2 SVGAGI. Trimming stripped 6 bases from V and 0 bases from J, with 9 bases between. CDR3 amino acids: CASRVDSSYEQYF. DNA of the CDR3: TGTGCCAGCAGAGTGGACTCCTCCTACGAGCAGTACTTC.

CDR3 in DNA: TGTGCCAGCAGCGGAGGGACAGCTTCCTATGGCTACACCTTC. Its protein product is CASSGGTASYGYTF. J is TRBJ1-2 and V is TRBV9; 7 bases match TRBD1. The J segment lost 4 bases and the V segment lost 3 bases, leaving 6 bases of the junction unmatched. Germline V CDR1 and CDR2: SGDLS, YYNGEE. The CDR3 consists of 14 residues.

The chain has TRBV18 and TRBJ2-1; no reliable D call. V lost 3 bases and J 9 bases, leaving 9 bases between the germline ends. CDR3 size: 12 residues. The germline CDR1 and CDR2 sequences are KGHSH and LQKENI. The CDR3 DNA sequence: TGTGCCAGCTCACCCGCCAGAGGTGAGCAGTTCTTC. This translates into CASSPARGEQFF.

This clone was picked up a small number of times. V usage is TRBV5-6 and J usage is TRBJ1-6; 11 bases are a match to TRBD1. V trimming: 0 bases; J trimming: 9 bases; junction bases outside the gene matches: 5. Germline CDR1 SGHDT, CDR2 YYEEEE. This CDR3 is 16 amino acids long. This CDR3 is CASSLVTGTGGSPLHF. As DNA, the CDR3 is TGTGCCAGCAGCTTGGTTACCGGGACAGGGGGTTCACCCCTCCACTTT.

The chain joins TRBV6-5 to TRBJ1-4, with no clear D. This CDR3 comprises 13 residues. Germline assignment: CDR1 MNHEY and CDR2 SVGAGI. V gave up 5 bases and J gave up 10 bases, with 14 bases separating them. The DNA for the CDR3 is TGTGCCAGCAGTCCGCAGGAGGTCGGAAAACTGTTTTTT. Its protein is CASSPQEVGKLFF.

This clone occurred many times. J is TRBJ2-1 and V is TRBV7-9; tentatively, D is TRBD2 (6 bases). CDR1 is SEHNR and CDR2 is FQNEAQ in the germline V gene (reference sequence). The CDR3 length is 15 residues. Between the trimmed V and J ends, which lost 4 bases and 8 bases, there was a span of 18 bases. The CDR3 protein is CASSSDYGLGYEQFF. The CDR3 coding sequence is TGTGCCAGCAGCTCGGACTACGGGTTGGGATATGAGCAGTTCTTC.